Listed below are T cell receptor beta chains from one sample, sequenced in a study of cytomegalovirus exposure and HLA in healthy donors. TCRdb keeps only in-frame clones here, not all; method: immunoSEQ multiplex PCR. The table includes 130,000 to 150,000 clones, approximately 80% detected once. The sequenced sample consisted of PBMCs. The source is a woman in her 50s in good health and CMV-seronegative. Both conserved end residues are part of each CDR3. Each record gives: D gene, J gene, V gene, clone size, CDR3 protein, CDR3 DNA. A D gene is named only where the DNA matches it firmly. Clone size is stated in some rows and not others, as once, few, many or a class when expanded.

TRBD2 | TRBJ2-1 | TRBV2 | - | CASSLTSGVTYNEQFF | TGTGCCAGCAGTTTGACTAGCGGGGTCACCTACAATGAGCAGTTCTTC
TRBD2 | TRBJ2-5 | TRBV7-9 | - | CASSLGEGKETQYF | TGTGCCAGCAGCTTAGGGGAGGGGAAGGAGACCCAGTACTTC
- | TRBJ2-7 | TRBV6-5 | - | CASSYIDGDSYEQYF | TGTGCCAGCAGTTACATCGACGGAGATTCCTACGAGCAGTACTTC
- | TRBJ1-4 | TRBV5-1 | - | CATSPGATNEKLFF | TGCGCCACCTCACCGGGGGCAACTAATGAAAAACTGTTTTTT
- | TRBJ2-1 | TRBV9 | - | CASSVGFGTPANEQFF | TGTGCCAGCAGCGTAGGTTTTGGGACTCCTGCGAATGAGCAGTTCTTC
- | TRBJ1-2 | TRBV9 | - | CASSVEHGNYGYTF | TGTGCCAGCAGCGTAGAGCACGGGAACTATGGCTACACCTTC
- | TRBJ1-2 | TRBV6-1 | once | CASSEAGRGNAYGYTF | TGTGCCAGCAGTGAAGCGGGAAGGGGGAATGCCTATGGCTACACCTTC
TRBD1 | TRBJ1-2 | TRBV10-3 | few | CAISESETGGFGYTF | TGTGCCATCAGTGAGTCAGAGACAGGGGGCTTTGGCTACACCTTC
- | TRBJ1-6 | TRBV7-9 | - | CASSEQASSSYNSPLHF | TGTGCCAGCAGCGAGCAGGCGTCGAGCTCCTATAATTCACCCCTCCACTTT
- | TRBJ1-1 | TRBV11-3 | once | CASSRMAGTEAFF | TGTGCCAGCAGCCGGATGGCAGGGACTGAAGCTTTCTTT
TRBD2 | TRBJ2-7 | TRBV6-6 | - | CASSHENSGGSEQYF | TGTGCCAGCAGTCACGAAAATAGCGGGGGAAGTGAGCAGTACTTC
TRBD2 | TRBJ2-5 | TRBV27 | - | CASSMRLAGGETQYF | TGTGCCAGCAGTATGAGACTAGCGGGGGGAGAGACCCAGTACTTC
- | TRBJ1-6 | TRBV28 | - | CASSLLVDRPNSPLHF | TGTGCCAGCAGTTTATTAGTGGACAGACCTAATTCACCCCTCCACTTT
TRBD1 | TRBJ2-7 | TRBV7-9 | - | CASSLGGQSYEQYF | TGTGCCAGCAGCTTAGGGGGACAGTCCTACGAGCAGTACTTC
- | TRBJ1-1 | TRBV19 | - | CASSIHRDVNTEAFF | TGTGCCAGTAGTATTCACAGGGACGTGAACACTGAAGCTTTCTTT
TRBD2 | TRBJ2-3 | TRBV19 | - | CASSLGTSGGGTDTQYF | TGTGCCAGTAGTCTAGGGACTAGCGGGGGGGGCACAGATACGCAGTATTTT
- | TRBJ2-2 | TRBV29-1 | - | CSVARGAEGGELFF | TGCAGCGTTGCAAGGGGCGCGGAGGGCGGGGAGCTGTTTTTT
TRBD1 | TRBJ1-2 | TRBV16 | - | CASSPRGTDVGYTF | TGTGCCAGCAGCCCAAGAGGGACAGATGTAGGCTACACCTTC
- | TRBJ2-3 | TRBV19 | - | CASSIGVPRGSTDTQYF | TGTGCCAGTAGTATAGGTGTCCCTCGGGGAAGCACAGATACGCAGTATTTT
- | TRBJ2-7 | TRBV7-6 | few | CASSPQLKQPPDEQYF | TGTGCCAGCAGCCCCCAACTAAAGCAACCTCCGGACGAGCAGTACTTC
- | TRBJ1-3 | TRBV18 | - | CASSPNSNSYSGNTIYF | TGTGCCAGCTCACCAAACTCGAACAGTTACTCTGGAAACACCATATATTTT
- | TRBJ2-5 | TRBV2 | once | CASSGTVIQETQYF | TGTGCCAGCAGTGGTACAGTTATCCAAGAGACCCAGTACTTC
- | TRBJ2-7 | TRBV7-9 | - | CASSLLDGADSSYEQYF | TGTGCCAGCAGCCTACTTGATGGGGCTGATAGCTCCTACGAGCAGTACTTC
TRBD2 | TRBJ2-1 | TRBV30 | - | CAWSVGPTGAGGAQFF | TGTGCCTGGAGTGTGGGGCCCACGGGTGCGGGGGGTGCGCAGTTCTTC